Included here is one T cell receptor (beta chain) sequence, with context. Its antigen is not known. The record originates from a study of cytomegalovirus exposure and HLA in healthy donors. Vbeta (60) and Jbeta (13) primers were used in the PCR. Authors' methods: The authors later counted roughly 77 million unique TCR beta chains, 8.5 million to 13 million of them shared. The data were produced by immunoSEQ multiplex PCR, yet TCRdb's version contains in-frame clones alone and is incomplete. That table is the source of V, J and clone size, and D and trimming were worked out from the DNA. The table records around 95,000 clones, roughly 70% of them present only once. Overall study findings and caveats: Later work showed greater clonal expansion in HLA-associated TCR beta chains than in equally common others. Sequencing likely caused a cluster of highly shared sequence variants.

CDR3 length: 14 amino acids. Trimming shortened V by 2 bases and J by 0 bases, and 7 bases separated the two germline ends. Germline loops: CDR1 MRHNA, CDR2 SNTAGT. The chain combines TRBV6-4 with TRBJ1-1; perhaps TRBD1 as D (6 bases). This receptor was obtained from a male donor in good health and CMV-seronegative. The sequenced material came from PBMCs. The CDR3 here is CASSDGTLNTEAFF. CDR3 bases: TGTGCCAGCAGTGACGGGACACTGAACACTGAAGCTTTCTTT.